This note documents a single TCR beta chain sequence. Its antigen specificity is not known. This may arise from a read error, as a much more abundant clone is one base away. These data belong to a study of molecular identifiers for immune sequencing clone quantification (dated by TCRdb to 2016 to 2019). Background for the entire study: For a replicate experiment, RNA from roughly 21,000 or 96,000 naive CD8 T cells was divided into five aliquots, and four of the five aliquots were sequenced. CD8 T cells were used in a methods study to benchmark molecular-identifier clustering-based TCR repertoire sequencing (MIDCIRS) and TCR RNA copy counting. What the work shows at the level of the full study, not this receptor alone: When barcode sub-clustering was left out, chimeric consensus sequences inflated TCR diversity, with chimeras reaching as high as 47%. The naive libraries included spiked-in Jurkat TCR RNA (roughly eleven copies' worth), and this Jurkat TCR RNA is not part of the donor repertoire. Spiked-in Jurkat TCR RNA equal to a single cell's worth was reported to be detectable even within 1,100,000 naive CD8 T cells. The sizes of highly expanded clones could end up underestimated when identical TCR molecules share a barcode. In CMV-specific effector cells, clones with more than 20 RNA copies accounted for over 99% of molecules, whereas in naive cells such clones accounted for under 1%. About 2.9 recovered TCR RNA copies per cell were obtained by modeling, versus approximately 9 by digital PCR, implying a capture efficiency of about 30%.

The V and J ends are trimmed by 10 bases and 7 bases, leaving 24 bases between them. From the cysteine through the phenylalanine, the CDR3 covers 14 amino acids. Only CDR3 DNA remains: 42 bases, in frame from the first base. The germline V gene gives CDR1 as SGHTS and CDR2 as YDEGEE. Libraries of naive CD8 T cells were built from approximately 20,000 to 980,000 sorted cells, with 10%, 30% or 50% of the purified RNA used. On a BD FACSAria II, naive CD8 T cells were FACS-sorted as CD8+CD4-CCR7+CD45RA+ and collected into RLT Plus buffer. Detection sensitivity was tested by spiking Jurkat RNA equal to over 8 TCR copies' worth into samples containing roughly 17,000-1,100,000 naive CD8 T cells. Enrichment of CD8 T cells was done with RosetteSep CD8+ T Cell Enrichment Cocktail plus Ficoll-Paque, and ACK red cell lysis came afterward. The library relied on PCR. Reads for this sample came from an Illumina HiSeq 4000. Bulk TCR libraries were prepared as previously described, using TCR primers listed in Table S5. Total RNA was purified with the Qiagen AllPrep DNA/RNA kit. Before any analysis, reads coming from multiple sequencing runs of the same library were combined into one pool. The original methods were these. Reads were retained only if an exact TCR constant sequence was present, and the retained reads were trimmed to 150 nt and grouped according to their 12-nt molecular barcodes. Reads within each barcode group were sub-clustered using a 15% Levenshtein threshold, and quality-weighted consensus sequences were constructed for each RNA molecule. Non-functional sequences were filtered out, along with any lower-count sequence sitting one edit away from another sequence. Based on fitting two negative binomial distributions, any barcode sub-cluster with under 20% of the maximum read count was discarded. TCRdb ran its own pipeline on the public reads, namely fastp trimming at Q25 and MiXCR clone calling, and kept in-frame beta chains. Records with the same CDR3 protein are collapsed into one entry carrying the most frequent genes and DNA. Clone size and V and J calls follow TCRdb, not the original study. The sample has 600,000 to 650,000 distinct CDR3 sequences on record, about 20% of them singletons. The ten largest account for under 0.95% of the sample.

The sequenced sample consisted of naive CD8+ T cells from blood, with Jurkat cell RNA spiked in. The cell subset or site label corresponds to: FACS-sorted CD8+CD4-CCR7+CD45RA+ naive T cells. The chain links TRBV5-8 with TRBJ2-7; the D call could be TRBD1 or TRBD2, with each sharing 5 bases. The origin of this receptor is a human donor in good health. Some libraries in this study had Jurkat cell RNA spiked in. CDR3 loop: CAGLARDHSEEQYF. Read as DNA, the sequence is TGTGCCGGCCTCGCACGGGACCACTCAGAGGAGCAGTACTTC.